One sample yielded the 18 T cell receptor beta chains listed below, sequenced in a study of T cell clones after liver transplantation. Sequencing was performed with immunoSEQ multiplex PCR; in TCRdb, only in-frame clones are kept and a portion is missing. The data hold roughly 120,000 clones, with 90% observed a single time. The sequences come from CD4+ T cells from blood, collected 12 months after liver transplant. The source is a human patient who received a liver transplant. Some T cells may be the graft donor's.

The genes are TRBV29-1 and TRBJ2-5; 8 bases align to TRBD1. Germline-derived CDR1 and CDR2 are SQVTM and ANQGSEA. V dropped 6 bases and J dropped 3; count of bases not matched to a gene: 3. The CDR3 has 12 amino acids. The CDR3 coding sequence is TGCAGCGTCGGACAGGGAAAAGAGACCCAGTACTTC. Translation gives CSVGQGKETQYF.

The rearrangement joins TRBV19 to TRBJ2-7, with 16 bases fitting TRBD2. Germline V lookup: CDR1 LNHDA, CDR2 SQIVND (reference sequence). The CDR3 has 14 amino acids. J was trimmed by 12 bases and V by 3 bases; bases with no gene match: 5. The CDR3 loop is CASSMGTSGRDWYF. Here the CDR3 DNA reads TGTGCCAGTAGTATGGGGACTAGCGGGAGGGACTGGTACTTC.

V and J are TRBV7-8 and TRBJ1-4; weak D call: TRBD1 (6 bases). Germline V gives CDR1 SGHVS, CDR2 FQNEAQ. V lost 4 bases and J 3 bases, leaving 12 bases between the germline ends. CDR3 size: 15 residues. CDR3 DNA: TGTGCCAGCAGCTCGAACAGGGTAGCTAATGAAAAACTGTTTTTT. Protein sequence: CASSSNRVANEKLFF.

The chain links TRBV5-1 to TRBJ2-1; the match to TRBD2 covers 8 bases. This CDR3 is 15 amino acids long. The V segment lost 6 bases and the J segment 6 bases; nucleotides outside the gene matches: 11. Germline V gene lookup returns CDR1 SGHRS and CDR2 YFSETQ. In nucleotides, the CDR3 is TGCGCCAGCAAAAGGGCGCCAGCGGGAGTCAATGAGCAGTTCTTC. Translated: CASKRAPAGVNEQFF. The full variable domain, its missing parts supplied by reference TRBV5-1 and TRBJ2-1, is KAGVTQTPRYLIKTRGQQVTLSCSPISGHRSVSWYQQTPGQGLQFLFEYFSETQRNKGNFPGRFSGRQFSNSRSEMNVSTLELGDSALYLCASKRAPAGVNEQFFGPGTRLTVL.

V and J are TRBV6-1 and TRBJ2-1; 14 nucleotides line up with TRBD2. Germline V lookup: CDR1 MNHNS, CDR2 SASEGT. V lost 4 bases to trimming and J lost 7 bases; unmatched junction nucleotides: 3. The CDR3 sequence is 15 residues long. The CDR3 is CASSVGLAGDNEQFF. DNA of the CDR3: TGTGCCAGCAGTGTGGGACTAGCGGGAGATAATGAGCAGTTCTTC.

CDR3 sequence (DNA): TGTGCCAGCAGCGACACGGCCCGTGGCTACACCTTC. This encodes CASSDTARGYTF. J is TRBJ1-2 and V is TRBV2; D is undetermined. The V end was cut by 6 bases, the J end by 7 bases, with 12 bases between. The CDR3 consists of 12 residues. The germline gives CDR1 SNHLY, CDR2 FYNNEI.

This chain uses TRBV18 with TRBJ1-2; TRBD1 is a possible D gene (6 bases). V dropped 3 bases and J dropped 6 bases, with 11 bases sitting between them. The V gene's germline CDR1 is KGHSH and CDR2 LQKENI. The CDR3 covers 13 residues. The CDR3: CASSPQGLDGYTF. The CDR3 region has the DNA TGTGCCAGCTCACCGCAGGGGCTAGATGGCTACACCTTC.

The chain uses TRBV5-4 and TRBJ2-3, with 10 bases aligning to TRBD2. CDR1 and CDR2 from the germline V gene are SGHNT and YYREEE (reference sequence). This CDR3 comprises 19 residues. The junction had 12 bases not matched to a gene; V was cut back by 2 bases and J by 0 bases. For the CDR3, the DNA is TGTGCCAGCAGCTTTTGGGTTTTAGCGGGAGGACTGAGCACAGATACGCAGTATTTT. Translated: CASSFWVLAGGLSTDTQYF.

This clone was counted once. V and J are TRBV9 and TRBJ2-3; 7 bases fit TRBD2. This CDR3 comprises 14 residues. CDR1 and CDR2 (germline): SGDLS, YYNGEE. V lost 4 bases to trimming and J lost 2 bases; unmatched junction nucleotides: 4. The CDR3 is CASSQAGLTDTQYF. The CDR3 nucleotides read TGTGCCAGCAGCCAAGCGGGACTCACAGATACGCAGTATTTT.

The V and J genes are TRBV11-2 and TRBJ2-1, with 7 positions matching TRBD2. Trimming removed 5 bases from V and 4 bases from J; junction bases left unmatched: 8. This CDR3 region has 15 residues. CDR1 is SGHAT, CDR2 FQNNGV, per germline. CDR3 in amino acids: CASSPLAGLYNEQFF. The CDR3 DNA sequence: TGTGCCAGCAGCCCTTTAGCGGGCCTATACAATGAGCAGTTCTTC.

The CDR3, as DNA: TGCGCCAGCAGCTTGCGTCCACAGGGAATTCGGGAGCAGTACTTC. Amino acids: CASSLRPQGIREQYF. The chain employs TRBV5-1 and TRBJ2-7, with a tentative D call TRBD1 (6 bases). From germline, CDR1 is SGHRS and CDR2 YFSETQ. With 1 base removed from V and 7 bases from J, the gap between germline ends came to 18 bases. CDR3 length equals 15 residues.

The chain carries TRBV19 and TRBJ2-5; 11 nucleotides align to TRBD2. The ends lost 7 bases at V and 2 bases at J; junction bases unmatched: 6. This CDR3 has 15 residues. CDR1 LNHDA and CDR2 SQIVND come from the germline V gene (reference sequence). The CDR3 loop reads CASTSSGRTQETQYF. The CDR3 DNA is TGTGCCAGTACCTCTAGCGGGAGGACACAAGAGACCCAGTACTTC.

This clone was counted between two and nine times. This chain links TRBV7-8 with TRBJ2-1; 7 bases agree with TRBD1. The trim removed 5 bases at V and 5 bases at J, leaving 6 bases unmatched. The CDR3 has 14 residues. Germline V gene lookup returns CDR1 SGHVS and CDR2 FQNEAQ. The CDR3 nucleotides are TGTGCCAGCAGCCTGGGACAGCTTCACAATGAGCAGTTCTTC. It is translated as CASSLGQLHNEQFF.

The rearrangement links TRBV5-1 to TRBJ1-4, with D uncertain. Trimming pared 4 bases from V and 5 bases from J, leaving 9 bases between. The CDR3 runs 13 residues. Germline V lookup: CDR1 SGHRS, CDR2 YFSETQ. In DNA form, the CDR3 reads TGCGCCAGCAGCGCGGACCCCAATGAAAAACTGTTTTTT. Translated: CASSADPNEKLFF.

This sequence joins TRBV7-6 and TRBJ1-5; 11 bases are a match to TRBD1. Germline V gene lookup returns CDR1 SGHVS and CDR2 FNYEAQ. The V and J ends lost 3 bases and 7 bases, in that order; junction bases with no gene match: 2. This CDR3 is built from 14 residues. CDR3 amino acids: CASSLGQGGQPQHF. The CDR3 DNA reads TGTGCCAGCAGCTTGGGACAGGGGGGGCAGCCCCAGCATTTT.

J is TRBJ2-5 and V is TRBV6-1; D is ambiguous. Germline assignment: CDR1 MNHNS and CDR2 SASEGT. Trimming cost V 1 base and J 5 bases, with 5 bases left between them. This CDR3 contains 12 residues. This CDR3 is CASSEGAETQYF. The CDR3 DNA is TGTGCCAGCAGTGAAGGGGCGGAGACCCAGTACTTC.

The gene calls are TRBV5-6 and TRBJ1-2, with 9 nucleotides matching TRBD1. CDR3 size: 16 residues. The V and J ends lost 5 bases and 8 bases, in that order; junction bases with no gene match: 16. The germline V gene encodes CDR1 SGHDT and CDR2 YYEEEE. In DNA form, the CDR3 reads TGTGCCAGCAGTTATGGACAGGGGACTAAGAGTGGGGGCTACACCTTC. Encoded protein: CASSYGQGTKSGGYTF. Full variable domain (remainder filled in from reference TRBV5-6 and TRBJ1-2): DAGVTQSPTHLIKTRGQQVTLRCSPKSGHDTVSWYQQALGQGPQFIFQYYEEEERQRGNFPDRFSGHQFPNYSSELNVNALLLGDSALYLCASSYGQGTKSGGYTFGSGTRLTVV.

This chain joins TRBV5-4 and TRBJ2-3, with 8 bases lining up with TRBD2. Looked up from germline, CDR1 is SGHNT and CDR2 is YYREEE (reference sequence). This CDR3 spans 17 amino acids. The junction had 11 bases not matched to a gene; V was cut back by 4 bases and J by 1 base. CDR3 DNA sequence: TGTGCCAGCAGCAGGCTAGCGGGTACAACGGGCACAGATACGCAGTATTTT. Its protein product is CASSRLAGTTGTDTQYF.